The 15 T cell receptor beta chains presented below share a single source sample, sequenced in a study of T cell responses to AZD1222 COVID-19 vaccine. Produced via immunoSEQ multiplex PCR; TCRdb's table is partial and in-frame only. The table includes approximately 92,000 clones, about 90% detected once. Source: peripheral blood, taken on day 0 of AZD1222 vaccination. All receptors derive from an adult in good health.

This chain links TRBV19 with TRBJ1-2; D not certain. This CDR3 is built from 15 residues. Germline V gene sequence: CDR1 LNHDA, CDR2 SQIVND (reference sequence). Trimming stripped 5 bases from V and 0 bases from J, with 13 bases between. The CDR3 reads CASSQSAISNYGYTF. Written as DNA, the CDR3 is TGTGCCAGTAGTCAATCGGCGATTTCTAACTATGGCTACACCTTC.

V and J are TRBV7-9 and TRBJ2-1; D ambiguous. Germline lookup yields CDR1 SEHNR and CDR2 FQNEAQ (reference sequence). Trimming removed 5 bases from V and 6 bases from J, with 5 bases in between. The length of the CDR3 is 11 residues. The CDR3 DNA reads TGTGCCAGCAGCGATACCAATGAGCAGTTCTTC. Translating it yields CASSDTNEQFF. Filled out from reference TRBV7-9 and TRBJ2-1, the complete variable domain reads DTGVSQNPRHKITKRGQNVTFRCDPISEHNRLYWYRQTLGQGPEFLTYFQNEAQLEKSRLLSDRFSAERPKGSFSTLEIQRTEQGDSAMYLCASSDTNEQFFGPGTRLTVL.

V and J are TRBV19 and TRBJ1-2; possibly TRBD1 for D (6 bases). This CDR3 contains 14 residues. Germline V gene lookup returns CDR1 LNHDA and CDR2 SQIVND (reference sequence). The germline V and J ends were trimmed by 6 bases and 8 bases, with 19 bases remaining between them. This chain's CDR3 is CASSDANRVGGYTF. Here the CDR3 DNA reads TGTGCCAGTAGCGACGCCAACAGGGTTGGCGGCTACACCTTC.

V gene TRBV5-5 combines with J gene TRBJ2-1, with 12 nucleotides matching TRBD1. Germline lookup yields CDR1 SGHKS and CDR2 YYEKEE (reference sequence). The CDR3 length is 17 residues. V lost 9 bases and J lost 7; bases outside the gene matches: 17. CDR3 loop: CATLQLPGQGALNEQFF. The CDR3 region has the DNA TGTGCCACCTTGCAACTGCCGGGACAGGGGGCCTTGAATGAGCAGTTCTTC.

The chain has TRBV15 and TRBJ1-3; no definite D call. The length of the CDR3 is 16 residues. The germline V and J ends were trimmed by 0 bases and 0 bases, with 9 bases remaining between them. Germline lookup yields CDR1 LNHNV and CDR2 YYDKDF (reference sequence). The CDR3 loop is CATSRDWGRSGNTIYF. In DNA, the CDR3 is TGTGCCACCAGCAGAGATTGGGGTCGCTCTGGAAACACCATATATTTT.

The chain has TRBV30 and TRBJ2-5; D remains ambiguous. The CDR3 sequence is 11 residues long. V lost 2 bases, J lost 2 bases, and 3 bases lay in between. Germline CDR1 and CDR2: GTSNPN and SVGIG (reference sequence). As DNA, the CDR3 is TGTGCCTGGAGTCTACAAGAGACCCAGTACTTC. It is translated as CAWSLQETQYF. Supplemented by reference TRBV30 and TRBJ2-5, the full variable domain reads SQTIHQWPATLVQPVGSPLSLECTVEGTSNPNLYWYRQAAGRGLQLLFYSVGIGQISSEVPQNLSASRPQDRQFILSSKKLLLSDSGFYLCAWSLQETQYFGPGTRLLVL.

The chain employs TRBV7-9 and TRBJ2-5; a weak D match, TRBD2 (5 bases). V lost 5 bases to trimming and J lost 4 bases, with 11 bases between them. The CDR3 is 13 residues long. Germline assignment: CDR1 SEHNR and CDR2 FQNEAQ (reference sequence). The DNA of the CDR3 is TGTGCCAGCAGCCGGGGAGCGGCAGAGACCCAGTACTTC. As protein: CASSRGAAETQYF. The full variable domain, rest sourced from reference TRBV7-9 and TRBJ2-5, is DTGVSQNPRHKITKRGQNVTFRCDPISEHNRLYWYRQTLGQGPEFLTYFQNEAQLEKSRLLSDRFSAERPKGSFSTLEIQRTEQGDSAMYLCASSRGAAETQYFGPGTRLLVL.

The CDR3 DNA reads as TGTGCCAGCAGCTTTGAGGGGTCGGACACTGAAGCTTTCTTT. Its translation is CASSFEGSDTEAFF. The chain joins TRBV11-3 to TRBJ1-1; maybe TRBD1 (5 bases). The germline V and J ends were trimmed by 3 bases and 3 bases, with 11 bases remaining between them. This CDR3 comprises 14 residues. Per the germline V gene, CDR1 is SGHNT and CDR2 is YENEEA.

In this sample, this clone turned up once. This chain joins TRBV11-2 and TRBJ1-2; maybe TRBD1 (5 bases). Germline CDR1 SGHAT, CDR2 FQNNGV. V was trimmed by 0 bases and J by 5 bases, leaving 13 bases between them. CDR3 size: 15 residues. This CDR3 is CASSLDRPGYYGYTF. DNA for the CDR3: TGTGCCAGCAGCTTAGATCGGCCAGGGTATTATGGCTACACCTTC.

This chain uses TRBV12-3 or TRBV12-4 with TRBJ2-1; D perhaps matches TRBD2 (5 bases). Trimming shortened V by 8 bases and J by 1 base, and 9 bases separated the two germline ends. This CDR3 is 13 amino acids long. The CDR3 is CASCGSSYNEQFF. DNA for the CDR3: TGTGCCAGCTGCGGGTCTTCCTACAATGAGCAGTTCTTC.

This chain connects TRBV9 to TRBJ1-3; D may be TRBD1 (5 bases). The length of the CDR3 is 17 residues. CDR1 is SGDLS and CDR2 is YYNGEE in the germline V gene. Trimming pared 3 bases from V and 0 bases from J, leaving 16 bases between. The CDR3 DNA follows: TGTGCCAGCAGCGCGAGGGGAGGGGCAGACTCTGGAAACACCATATATTTT. Amino acid sequence: CASSARGGADSGNTIYF.

The genes are TRBV12-3 or TRBV12-4 and TRBJ2-7; the match to TRBD1 covers 7 bases. Trimming removed 7 bases from V and 2 bases from J; junction bases left unmatched: 5. The CDR3 is 13 amino acids. This chain's CDR3 is CASKDRSTYEQYF. In DNA form, the CDR3 reads TGTGCCAGCAAGGACAGGAGTACCTACGAGCAGTACTTC.

This chain uses TRBV9 with TRBJ2-1; 7 bases line up with TRBD2. The length of the CDR3 is 14 residues. J lost 7 bases, V lost 3 bases, and 7 bases had no gene match. Germline CDR1 and CDR2: SGDLS and YYNGEE. The CDR3 region is CASSASGRGNEQFF. CDR3 DNA: TGTGCCAGCAGCGCGTCCGGGCGGGGGAATGAGCAGTTCTTC.

This clone has only a few counts. Other DNA sequences in this sample translate to the same CDR3. The V and J genes are TRBV7-9 and TRBJ2-3, with D possibly called TRBD1 or TRBD2 (6 bases each). The length of the CDR3 is 15 residues. The germline CDR1 and CDR2 sequences are SEHNR and FQNEAQ (reference sequence). V was cut by 3 bases and J by 2 bases, with 12 bases left in between. CDR3 bases: TGTGCCAGCAGCTTTGGGGGGCCTTTCACAGATACGCAGTATTTT. It encodes CASSFGGPFTDTQYF.

Written as DNA, the CDR3 is TGTGCCAGTAGGCCTGCGGGACAGGACGATGGCTACACCTTC. Protein product: CASRPAGQDDGYTF. The V call is TRBV19, the J call TRBJ1-2, with 8 bases aligning to TRBD1. Per germline, CDR1 LNHDA and CDR2 SQIVND (reference sequence). J lost 6 bases, V lost 6 bases, and 9 bases had no gene match. The CDR3 consists of 14 residues.